This TCR beta chain was observed in a study of Graves' ophthalmopathy and Graves' hyperthyroidism. Notes on this clonotype: As yet, its antigen is unknown.

Points from the study as a whole: Detection in blood was also observed for most expanded thyroid clonotypes above 0.001 frequency. Discrimination between ophthalmopathy and stable hyperthyroidism by a 13-signature model showed roughly 85% sensitivity and about 81% specificity.

Amplified material comprised TCR beta CDR3 regions derived from RNA transcripts. Amplification began with first-round RT-PCR using HTBI primers, then second-round multiplex PCR was performed. TCRdb re-analysed the multiplex PCR reads in MiXCR, keeping a single row per CDR3 protein. The sample holds about 740,000 distinct CDR3 sequences, approximately 40% seen once. In this cohort, patients with other autoimmune diseases, uncontrolled infections, pregnancy or lactation were excluded. The CDR3 extends over 15 amino acids. Germline values: CDR1 MGHDK, CDR2 SYGVNS. Trimming cost V 0 bases and J 8 bases, with 13 bases left between them.

The sequencing input was peripheral blood. This sequence was found in an adult man with Graves' ophthalmopathy. The chain is built from TRBV25-1 and TRBJ1-4, with TRBD1 as a possible D gene (6 bases). The chain's CDR3 is CASSEYRGQEEKLFF. As DNA, the CDR3 is TGTGCCAGCAGTGAATACCGGGGGCAAGAAGAAAAACTGTTTTTT. The full variable domain, completed using reference TRBV25-1 and TRBJ1-4, is EADIYQTPRYLVIGTGKKITLECSQTMGHDKMYWYQQDPGMELHLIHYSYGVNSTEKGDLSSESTVSRIRTEHFPLTLESARPSHTSQYLCASSEYRGQEEKLFFGSGTQLSVL.